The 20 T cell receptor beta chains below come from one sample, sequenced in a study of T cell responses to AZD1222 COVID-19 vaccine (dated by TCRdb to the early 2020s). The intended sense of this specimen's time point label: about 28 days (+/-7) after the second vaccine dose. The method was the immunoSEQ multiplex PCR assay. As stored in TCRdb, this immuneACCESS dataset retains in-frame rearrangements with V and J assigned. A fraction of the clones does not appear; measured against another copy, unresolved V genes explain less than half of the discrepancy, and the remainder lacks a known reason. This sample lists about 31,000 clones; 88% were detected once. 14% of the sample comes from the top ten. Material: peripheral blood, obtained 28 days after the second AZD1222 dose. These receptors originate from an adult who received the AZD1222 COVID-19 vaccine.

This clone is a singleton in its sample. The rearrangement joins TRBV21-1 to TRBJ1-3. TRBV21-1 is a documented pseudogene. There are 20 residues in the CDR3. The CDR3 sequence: CASSKGRANPQIISGNTIYF. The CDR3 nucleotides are TGTGCCAGCAGCAAGGGTAGGGCTAACCCCCAGATCATCTCTGGAAACACCATATATTTT.

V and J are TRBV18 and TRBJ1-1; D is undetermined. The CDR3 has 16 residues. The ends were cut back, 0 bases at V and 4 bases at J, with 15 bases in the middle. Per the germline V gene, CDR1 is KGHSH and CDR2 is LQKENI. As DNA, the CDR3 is TGTGCCAGCTCACCACCGGGCAGAGATGTTAGCACTGAAGCTTTCTTT. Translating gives CASSPPGRDVSTEAFF.

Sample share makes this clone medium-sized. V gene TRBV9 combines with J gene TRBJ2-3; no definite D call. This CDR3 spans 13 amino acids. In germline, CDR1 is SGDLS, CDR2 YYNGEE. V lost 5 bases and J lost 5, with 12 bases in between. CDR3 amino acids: CASSPYARDTQYF. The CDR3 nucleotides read TGTGCCAGCAGTCCATATGCGAGAGATACGCAGTATTTT.

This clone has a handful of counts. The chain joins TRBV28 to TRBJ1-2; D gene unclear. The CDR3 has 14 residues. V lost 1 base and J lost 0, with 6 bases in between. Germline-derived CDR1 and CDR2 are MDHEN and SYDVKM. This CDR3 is CASSLSQANYGYTF. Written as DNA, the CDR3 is TGTGCCAGCAGTTTATCCCAAGCTAACTATGGCTACACCTTC.

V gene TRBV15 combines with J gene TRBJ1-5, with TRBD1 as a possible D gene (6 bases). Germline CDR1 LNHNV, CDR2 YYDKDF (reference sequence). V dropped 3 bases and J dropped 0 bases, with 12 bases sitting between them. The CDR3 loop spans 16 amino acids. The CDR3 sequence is CATSRTGSYSNQPQHF. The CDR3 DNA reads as TGTGCCACCAGCAGGACAGGCTCCTATAGCAATCAGCCCCAGCATTTT.

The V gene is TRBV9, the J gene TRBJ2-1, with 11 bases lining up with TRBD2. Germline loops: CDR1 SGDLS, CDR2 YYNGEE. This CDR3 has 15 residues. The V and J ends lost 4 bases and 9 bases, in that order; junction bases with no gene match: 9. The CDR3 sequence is CASSLQTSGVGEQFF. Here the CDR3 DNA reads TGTGCCAGCAGCCTCCAGACTAGCGGGGTTGGTGAGCAGTTCTTC.

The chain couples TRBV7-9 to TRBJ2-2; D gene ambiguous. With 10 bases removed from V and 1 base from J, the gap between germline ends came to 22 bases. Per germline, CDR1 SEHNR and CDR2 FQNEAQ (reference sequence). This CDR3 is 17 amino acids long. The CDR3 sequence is CATLTHATAENTGELFF. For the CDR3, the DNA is TGTGCCACCTTGACCCATGCCACAGCAGAGAACACCGGGGAGCTGTTTTTT.

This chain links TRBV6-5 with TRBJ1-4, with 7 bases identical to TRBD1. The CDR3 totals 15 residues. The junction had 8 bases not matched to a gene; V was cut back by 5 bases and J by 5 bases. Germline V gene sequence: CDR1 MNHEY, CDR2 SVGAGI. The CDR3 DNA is TGTGCCAGCAGTCCGTGGACAGGAGAGAATGAAAAACTGTTTTTT. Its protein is CASSPWTGENEKLFF.

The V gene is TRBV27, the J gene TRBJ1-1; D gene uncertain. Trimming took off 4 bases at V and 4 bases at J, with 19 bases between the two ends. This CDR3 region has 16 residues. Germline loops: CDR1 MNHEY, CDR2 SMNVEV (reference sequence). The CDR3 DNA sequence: TGTGCCAGCAGTTCCCCCGGGAGAGGTCCGGGCACTGAAGCTTTCTTT. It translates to CASSSPGRGPGTEAFF.

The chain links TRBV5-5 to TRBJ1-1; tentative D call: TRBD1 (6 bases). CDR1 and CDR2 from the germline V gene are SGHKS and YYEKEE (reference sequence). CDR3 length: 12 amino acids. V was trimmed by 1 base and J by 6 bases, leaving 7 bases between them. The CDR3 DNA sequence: TGTGCCAGCAGCTTGCGGGGGCCTGAAGCTTTCTTT. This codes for CASSLRGPEAFF.

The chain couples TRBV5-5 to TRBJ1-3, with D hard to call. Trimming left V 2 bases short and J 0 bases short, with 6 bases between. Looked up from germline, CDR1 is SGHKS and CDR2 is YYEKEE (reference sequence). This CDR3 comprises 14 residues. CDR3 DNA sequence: TGTGCCAGCAGCTTTGACGGCTCTGGAAACACCATATATTTT. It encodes CASSFDGSGNTIYF.

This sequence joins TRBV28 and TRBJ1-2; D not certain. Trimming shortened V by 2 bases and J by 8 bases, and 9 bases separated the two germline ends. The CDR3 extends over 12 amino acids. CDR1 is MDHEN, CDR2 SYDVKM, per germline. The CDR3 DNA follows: TGTGCCAGCAGTTTAGGATATCCGGGCTACACCTTC. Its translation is CASSLGYPGYTF.

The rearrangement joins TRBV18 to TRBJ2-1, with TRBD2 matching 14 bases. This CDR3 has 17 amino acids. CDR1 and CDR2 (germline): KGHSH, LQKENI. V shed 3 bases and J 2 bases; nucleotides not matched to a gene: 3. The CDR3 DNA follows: TGTGCCAGCTCACCTGGGACTAGCGGGGGAACCTACAATGAGCAGTTCTTC. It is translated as CASSPGTSGGTYNEQFF.

This CDR3 is CAWSSRGRNYYYNEQFF. In DNA form, the CDR3 reads TGTGCCTGGAGTTCCAGGGGGAGAAACTACTACTACAATGAGCAGTTCTTC. The chain joins TRBV30 to TRBJ2-1, with 7 bases identical to TRBD1. Looked up from germline, CDR1 is GTSNPN and CDR2 is SVGIG (reference sequence). The CDR3 totals 17 residues. Losses at the gene ends were 2 bases for V and 3 bases for J; bases not matched to a gene: 13.

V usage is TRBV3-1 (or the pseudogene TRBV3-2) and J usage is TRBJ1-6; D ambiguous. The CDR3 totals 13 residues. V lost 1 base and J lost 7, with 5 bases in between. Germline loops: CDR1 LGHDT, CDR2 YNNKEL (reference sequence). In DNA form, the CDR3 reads TGTGCCAGCAGCCAAGGGGCAAATTCACCCCTCCACTTT. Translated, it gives CASSQGANSPLHF.

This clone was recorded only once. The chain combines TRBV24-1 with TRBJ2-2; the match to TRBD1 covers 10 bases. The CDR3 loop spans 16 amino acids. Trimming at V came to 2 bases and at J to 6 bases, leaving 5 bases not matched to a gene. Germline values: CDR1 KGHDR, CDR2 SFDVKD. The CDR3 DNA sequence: TGTGCCACCAGTGATTCCCGACAGGGGGCCGCCGGGGAGCTGTTTTTT. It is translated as CATSDSRQGAAGELFF.

Written as DNA, the CDR3 is TGTGCCAGTAGTATGCGTTTACAGGGGGTGGGAGAGACCCAGTACTTC. This gives the protein CASSMRLQGVGETQYF. V gene TRBV19 combines with J gene TRBJ2-5; 8 bases map to TRBD1. The length of the CDR3 is 16 residues. The trim removed 3 bases at V and 4 bases at J, leaving 10 bases unmatched. Germline loops: CDR1 LNHDA, CDR2 SQIVND (reference sequence). Full variable domain (rest looked up from reference TRBV19 and TRBJ2-5): DGGITQSPKYLFRKEGQNVTLSCEQNLNHDAMYWYRQDPGQGLRLIYYSQIVNDFQKGDIAEGYSVSREKKESFPLTVTSAQKNPTAFYLCASSMRLQGVGETQYFGPGTRLLVL.

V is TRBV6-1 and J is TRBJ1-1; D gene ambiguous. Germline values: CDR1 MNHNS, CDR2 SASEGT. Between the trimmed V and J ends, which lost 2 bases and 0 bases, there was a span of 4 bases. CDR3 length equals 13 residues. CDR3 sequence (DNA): TGTGCCAGCAGTGAACAGCTGAACACTGAAGCTTTCTTT. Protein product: CASSEQLNTEAFF.

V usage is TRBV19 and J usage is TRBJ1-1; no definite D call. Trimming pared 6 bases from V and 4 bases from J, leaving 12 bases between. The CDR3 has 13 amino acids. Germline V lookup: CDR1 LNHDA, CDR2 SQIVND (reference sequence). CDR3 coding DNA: TGTGCCAGTAGCGCCCTGGAGGGCACTGAAGCTTTCTTT. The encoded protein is CASSALEGTEAFF.

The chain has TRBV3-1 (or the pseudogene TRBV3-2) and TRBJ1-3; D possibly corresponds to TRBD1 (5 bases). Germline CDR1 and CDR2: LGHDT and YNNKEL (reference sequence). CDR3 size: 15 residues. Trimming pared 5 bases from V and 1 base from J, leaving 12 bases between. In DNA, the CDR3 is TGTGCCAGCAGCACCCAGGGATTATCTGGAAACACCATATATTTT. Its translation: CASSTQGLSGNTIYF.